This note documents a single TCR beta chain sequence. This entry comes from a study of shared T cell receptors in the human thymus. Clones were sequenced by immunoSEQ multiplex PCR, and TCRdb holds only the in-frame ones, with some missing. This sample has roughly 660,000 clones, with approximately 88% found just once. V lost 5 bases to trimming and J lost 1 base; unmatched junction nucleotides: 12. Germline CDR1 SGHDT, CDR2 YYEEEE. The CDR3 sequence is 17 residues long. The sample was also reused in another study, on human thymus T cells. That source reports: Resected material from corrective heart surgery provided the thymus tissue analysed. There appeared to be biased usage of V and J genes in thymic and blood repertoires. What related research reported was that thymic repertoires overlapped highly among unrelated individuals.

The chain recombines TRBV5-6 with TRBJ2-3, with 8 positions matching TRBD2. The sequencing input was thymocytes. This sequence was found in a boy in the first two years of life with a congenital heart defect. CDR3 sequence: CASRTWAIAGRTDTQYF. As DNA, the CDR3 is TGTGCCAGCAGGACATGGGCGATAGCGGGACGCACAGATACGCAGTATTTT.